The rows below give T cell receptor beta chains drawn from one sample of a study of cytotoxic CD8 clonotypes in ibrutinib-treated CLL. Only in-frame clones appear in the TCRdb table, and some are missing; sequencing was by immunoSEQ multiplex PCR. The repertoire holds 35,000 to 45,000 clones, with about 70% as singletons. The starting material was PBMCs, obtained at disease progression, from a patient treated with ibrutinib. The receptor set was obtained from a human donor with chronic lymphocytic leukemia. Each CDR3 is given with its conserved first and last residue. Each record gives: J gene, D gene, clone size, V gene, CDR3 DNA, CDR3 protein. D genes are given only for firm matches. The size field is filled for only some rows; it gives once, few, many or a size class.

J: TRBJ1-2; D: NA; size: NA; V: TRBV9; DNA: TGTGCCAGCAGCGTGGGGTTCGCGACCCTTAACTATGGCTACACCTTC; CDR3: CASSVGFATLNYGYTF
J: TRBJ1-4; D: NA; size: NA; V: TRBV5-6; DNA: TGTGCCAGCAGCTTTATGGGCGAGGAGGAGCCTAATGAAAAACTGTTTTTT; CDR3: CASSFMGEEEPNEKLFF
J: TRBJ1-2; D: NA; size: NA; V: TRBV6-5; DNA: TGTGCCAGCAGTTACAACGGACCGGGAGATGGCTACACCTTC; CDR3: CASSYNGPGDGYTF
J: TRBJ1-5; D: NA; size: NA; V: TRBV5-6; DNA: TGTGCCAGCAGCTTGGCAGGGGCGAACAATCAGCCCCAGCATTTT; CDR3: CASSLAGANNQPQHF
J: TRBJ2-5; D: NA; size: once; V: TRBV6-1; DNA: TGTGCCAGCAGGGACATTTACCAAGAGACCCAGTACTTC; CDR3: CASRDIYQETQYF
J: TRBJ2-7; D: NA; size: NA; V: TRBV2; DNA: TGTGCCAGCACTAGAGACAGCCTCTACGAGCAGTACTTC; CDR3: CASTRDSLYEQYF
J: TRBJ1-1; D: NA; size: once; V: TRBV7-2; DNA: TGTGCCAGCAGCTATGGCACGGGCGCTGAAGCTTTCTTT; CDR3: CASSYGTGAEAFF
J: TRBJ2-7; D: NA; size: NA; V: TRBV19; DNA: TGTGCCAGTAGTCTTTCATGGGGGGCAGAAGAGCAGTACTTC; CDR3: CASSLSWGAEEQYF
J: TRBJ2-3; D: NA; size: few; V: TRBV5-4; DNA: TGTGCCAGCTTGGACCGATACACAGATACGCAGTATTTT; CDR3: CASLDRYTDTQYF
J: TRBJ1-4; D: NA; size: few; V: TRBV10-3; DNA: TGTGCCATCAGTGAGGGACAGCCTAATGAAAAACTGTTTTTT; CDR3: CAISEGQPNEKLFF
J: TRBJ2-3; D: TRBD2; size: NA; V: TRBV19; DNA: TGTGCCAGTAGTATAAGACTAGCGGGGGAGACAGATACGCAGTATTTT; CDR3: CASSIRLAGETDTQYF
J: TRBJ2-5; D: NA; size: NA; V: TRBV6-1; DNA: TGTGCCAGCAGTGACAGGATGAGAGAGACCCAGTACTTC; CDR3: CASSDRMRETQYF
J: TRBJ2-1; D: NA; size: once; V: TRBV27; DNA: TGTGCCAGCAGTTTCTTCGGCAATGAGCAGTTCTTC; CDR3: CASSFFGNEQFF
J: TRBJ1-6; D: NA; size: NA; V: TRBV5-5; DNA: TGTGCCAGCAGCTTGTCGCCCCATTCACCCCTCCACTTT; CDR3: CASSLSPHSPLHF
J: TRBJ1-5; D: TRBD1; size: NA; V: TRBV19; DNA: TGTGCCAGTAGTATCGCCACAGGGGGCTTGGTTGGTAGTCAGCCCCAGCATTTT; CDR3: CASSIATGGLVGSQPQHF
J: TRBJ1-5; D: TRBD1; size: NA; V: TRBV6-1; DNA: TGTGCCAGCAGCCAAACGGCGACAGGGAAACAGCCCCAGCATTTT; CDR3: CASSQTATGKQPQHF
J: TRBJ2-7; D: NA; size: NA; V: TRBV5-1; DNA: TGCGCCAGCAGCTTGGGGGGAACCATCTACGAGCAGTACTTC; CDR3: CASSLGGTIYEQYF
J: TRBJ2-5; D: TRBD2; size: NA; V: TRBV2; DNA: TGTGCCAGCGAGACGGGGGGGGAGACCCAGTACTTC; CDR3: CASETGGETQYF
J: TRBJ1-2; D: NA; size: NA; V: TRBV6-4; DNA: TGTGCCAGCAGTGACCCCGGGGGGGTCGGCTACACCTTC; CDR3: CASSDPGGVGYTF
J: TRBJ2-5; D: NA; size: NA; V: TRBV5-5; DNA: TGTGCCAGCAGCTTAAGGCTAGCAATCGGGACCCAGTACTTC; CDR3: CASSLRLAIGTQYF
J: TRBJ1-5; D: NA; size: NA; V: TRBV10-2; DNA: TGCGCCAGCAGTGAGTTTGGGACCGTGGACAGCAATCAGCCCCAGCATTTT; CDR3: CASSEFGTVDSNQPQHF
J: TRBJ1-2; D: NA; size: NA; V: TRBV2; DNA: TGTGCCAGCAGGGAGGGACCCCTTTTCGAGGGCTATGGCTACACCTTC; CDR3: CASREGPLFEGYGYTF
J: TRBJ2-3; D: TRBD2; size: NA; V: TRBV5-1; DNA: TGCGCCAGCAGCTTGGCCAGGACTAGCGGGGACCCACCAGATACGCAGTATTTT; CDR3: CASSLARTSGDPPDTQYF
J: TRBJ1-5; D: NA; size: few; V: TRBV6-1; DNA: TGTGCCAGCAGTGAAGGGACAGCCGTTTTTCAGCCCCAGCATTTT; CDR3: CASSEGTAVFQPQHF
J: TRBJ1-2; D: TRBD1; size: NA; V: TRBV5-1; DNA: TGCGCCAGCAGCTTGGAAGCAGGGGGTTATGGCTACACCTTC; CDR3: CASSLEAGGYGYTF
J: TRBJ1-6; D: TRBD1; size: few; V: TRBV27; DNA: TGTGCCAGCAGTTTAACCCCGGGACAGTATTCACCCCTCCACTTT; CDR3: CASSLTPGQYSPLHF
J: TRBJ2-2; D: NA; size: NA; V: TRBV6-1; DNA: TGTGCCAGCACCACAGGCCACGCGAACACCGGGGAGCTGTTTTTT; CDR3: CASTTGHANTGELFF
J: TRBJ1-3; D: NA; size: NA; V: TRBV7-2; DNA: TGTGCCACGGATAGTACAGGGTCTGGAAACACCATATATTTT; CDR3: CATDSTGSGNTIYF
J: TRBJ2-1; D: NA; size: NA; V: TRBV6-1; DNA: TGTGCCAGCAGTGGGGCGCGGGGCGAGACTTTCTACAATGAGCAGTTCTTC; CDR3: CASSGARGETFYNEQFF
J: TRBJ1-5; D: NA; size: NA; V: TRBV5-5; DNA: TGTGCCAGCAGCTTGGGGGGTAGAGACCAGCCCCAGCATTTT; CDR3: CASSLGGRDQPQHF
J: TRBJ2-5; D: NA; size: NA; V: TRBV2; DNA: TGTGCCAGCAGTGAAGCGCGCCAGACCCAGTACTTC; CDR3: CASSEARQTQYF
J: TRBJ1-4; D: TRBD1; size: NA; V: TRBV13; DNA: TGTGCCAGCAGCATAAGGACAGGGCAAAATGAAAAACTGTTTTTT; CDR3: CASSIRTGQNEKLFF
J: TRBJ2-3; D: TRBD2; size: NA; V: TRBV13; DNA: TGTGCCAGCAGCTTAGCTAGCGGGGGAGATACGCAGTATTTT; CDR3: CASSLASGGDTQYF
J: TRBJ1-5; D: NA; size: once; V: TRBV15; DNA: TGTGCCACCAGCAGGGGCCCCAGGGCAGGTAATCAGCCCCAGCATTTT; CDR3: CATSRGPRAGNQPQHF
J: TRBJ2-4; D: NA; size: NA; V: TRBV15; DNA: TGTGCCACCAGCAGGGAAACAGGAAGACTAGCCAAAAACATTCAGTACTTC; CDR3: CATSRETGRLAKNIQYF
J: TRBJ1-5; D: NA; size: NA; V: TRBV10-1; DNA: TGCGCCAGCACGGGGCGGGACAAATACCAGCCCCAGCATTTT; CDR3: CASTGRDKYQPQHF
J: TRBJ1-5; D: NA; size: few; V: TRBV2; DNA: TGTGCCAGCGGTGGGGAACAGCCCCAGCATTTT; CDR3: CASGGEQPQHF
J: TRBJ2-2; D: NA; size: NA; V: TRBV29-1; DNA: TGCAGCGTCCTAACATGGGGGGCCGGGGAGCTGTTTTTT; CDR3: CSVLTWGAGELFF
J: TRBJ1-1; D: NA; size: NA; V: TRBV7-8; DNA: TGTGCCAGCAGCTCGCGACTGCCTGAAGCTTTCTTT; CDR3: CASSSRLPEAFF
J: TRBJ1-2; D: NA; size: NA; V: TRBV7-2; DNA: TGTGCCAGCAGCTTAGCAACAGGGAGTGGCTACACCTTC; CDR3: CASSLATGSGYTF
J: TRBJ2-5; D: TRBD1; size: NA; V: TRBV6-5; DNA: TGTGCCAGCAGTTACGGCGCAGGGGGTGCGGAGACCCAGTACTTC; CDR3: CASSYGAGGAETQYF
J: TRBJ2-2; D: TRBD1; size: NA; V: TRBV4-2; DNA: TGTGCCAGCAGCCTGGGGACAGGGAATGCCGGGGAGCTGTTTTTT; CDR3: CASSLGTGNAGELFF
J: TRBJ1-2; D: NA; size: many; V: TRBV2; DNA: TGTGCCAGCAGTGACTTACGTTGGAGGAAAACAGGAAACTATGGCTACACCTTC; CDR3: CASSDLRWRKTGNYGYTF
J: TRBJ1-6; D: NA; size: few; V: TRBV5-6; DNA: TGTGCCAGCAGCTTGGGACCCACGGGTAATTCACCCCTCCACTTT; CDR3: CASSLGPTGNSPLHF
J: TRBJ1-1; D: NA; size: NA; V: TRBV6-1; DNA: TGTGCCAGCACCGGGGGGCGAGACACTGAAGCTTTCTTT; CDR3: CASTGGRDTEAFF
J: TRBJ1-1; D: NA; size: few; V: TRBV11-2; DNA: TGTGCCAGCAGCTTAGAAGACTACACTGAAGCTTTCTTT; CDR3: CASSLEDYTEAFF
J: TRBJ1-2; D: NA; size: NA; V: TRBV2; DNA: TGTGCCAGCGAGAAAGGCATCGACTATGGCTACACCTTC; CDR3: CASEKGIDYGYTF
J: TRBJ1-2; D: NA; size: NA; V: TRBV2; DNA: TGTGCCAGCAGCCCAAGGCAGGACAACTATGGCTACACCTTC; CDR3: CASSPRQDNYGYTF
J: TRBJ1-6; D: TRBD1; size: NA; V: TRBV6-5; DNA: TGTGCCAGCAGTTCTACCGGGACAGGGAGCTCACCCCTCCACTTT; CDR3: CASSSTGTGSSPLHF
J: TRBJ1-6; D: NA; size: NA; V: TRBV19; DNA: TGTGCCAGTAGTATGGGACATCCCTCCTATAATTCACCCCTCCACTTT; CDR3: CASSMGHPSYNSPLHF
J: TRBJ2-1; D: NA; size: NA; V: TRBV12-5; DNA: TGTGCTAGTACAGGGTTTCTTTGGGATGAGCAGTTCTTC; CDR3: CASTGFLWDEQFF